The rows below give T cell receptor beta chains drawn from one sample of a study of prognosis after radiotherapy for stage I lung cancer. TCRdb reanalysed the multiplex PCR reads using MiXCR and keeps one entry per CDR3 protein. The sample has fewer than 40,000 distinct CDR3 sequences, 32% seen once; the top ten hold around a third. Material: PBMCs, obtained before or after stereotactic body radiation therapy (not recorded which). The receptors stem from a donor over 45 with non-small cell lung cancer. Each CDR3 is given with its conserved first and last residue. A D gene is named only where the DNA matches it firmly. The size field is filled for only some rows; it gives once, few, many or a size class.

TRBJ2-1	.	TRBV7-6	many	CASSYSEGPYNEQFF	TGTGCCAGCAGCTATAGCGAAGGTCCCTACAATGAGCAGTTCTTC
TRBJ2-5	.	TRBV20-1	.	CRLEGPAEETQYF	TGCAGATTAGAGGGACCCGCCGAAGAGACCCAGTACTTC
TRBJ1-1	.	TRBV5-4	.	CASESGDRSPTEAFF	TGTGCCAGCGAGTCAGGGGACCGCTCTCCCACTGAAGCTTTCTTT
TRBJ1-6	.	TRBV30	.	CAWSVLAGRGSPLHF	TGTGCCTGGAGTGTACTGGCGGGAAGGGGTTCACCCCTCCACTTT
TRBJ2-7	.	TRBV9	many	CASSVGEEQYF	TGTGCCAGCAGCGTCGGTGAAGAGCAGTACTTC
TRBJ1-1	.	TRBV2	many	CASNLGGTEAFF	TGTGCCAGCAATTTAGGCGGCACTGAAGCTTTCTTT
TRBJ1-5	TRBD1	TRBV20-1	many	CSASSRDRGKQPQHF	TGCAGTGCTAGCAGTAGGGACAGGGGGAAACAGCCCCAGCATTTT
TRBJ2-3	.	TRBV5-1	many	CASSSPGTDTQYF	TGCGCCAGCAGCTCCCCGGGCACAGATACGCAGTATTTT
TRBJ2-5	TRBD1	TRBV12-3/TRBV12-4	many	CASSLDRGRGETQYF	TGTGCCAGCAGTTTGGATAGGGGGCGCGGGGAGACCCAGTACTTC
TRBJ1-4	.	TRBV5-1	.	CASSYGTREKLFF	TGCGCCAGCAGCTACGGGACTCGTGAAAAACTGTTTTTT
TRBJ2-7	TRBD1	TRBV7-2	.	CASSLGPGTGGHEQYF	TGTGCCAGCAGCTTAGGCCCCGGGACAGGGGGCCACGAGCAGTACTTC
TRBJ2-7	.	TRBV18	many	CASSPPSLYEQYF	TGTGCCAGCTCACCACCGAGCCTCTACGAGCAGTACTTC
TRBJ1-1	.	TRBV28	.	CASRVTQNTEAFF	TGTGCCAGCAGAGTGACACAGAACACTGAAGCTTTCTTT
TRBJ2-1	.	TRBV3-1	many	CASSQSAGPDNEQFF	TGTGCCAGCAGCCAATCGGCGGGACCCGACAATGAGCAGTTCTTC
TRBJ2-2	TRBD2	TRBV7-3	few	CASSSGGRSGELFF	TGTGCCAGCAGCTCGGGGGGGAGGTCCGGGGAGCTGTTTTTT
TRBJ2-3	TRBD1	TRBV12-3/TRBV12-4	.	CASSTGTGSTDTQCF	TGTGCCAGCAGTACCGGGACAGGGAGCACAGATACGCAGTGTTTT
TRBJ2-5	TRBD2	TRBV12-3/TRBV12-4	.	CASSLEGSGGTSGLRETRYF	TGTGCCAGCAGTTTGGAAGGCAGTGGAGGGACTAGCGGGCTCCGAGAGACCCGGTACTTC
TRBJ1-2	TRBD1	TRBV7-9	many	CASSSWDRAGYGYTF	TGTGCCAGCAGCTCTTGGGACAGGGCGGGCTATGGCTACACCTTC
TRBJ2-7	TRBD1	TRBV4-1	many	CASSPGQGLVPRYEQYF	TGCGCCAGCAGCCCGGGACAGGGTCTAGTCCCTCGCTACGAGCAGTACTTC
TRBJ1-2	.	TRBV11-2	.	CASSSGTFSTYGYTF	TGTGCCAGCAGCTCCGGGACATTTAGCACCTATGGCTACACCTTC
TRBJ2-2	TRBD2	TRBV28	many	CASSLLASGRAGAGELFF	TGTGCCAGCAGTTTATTGGCTAGCGGGAGGGCGGGCGCCGGGGAGCTGTTTTTT
TRBJ2-7	.	TRBV5-1	many	CASSLTGNFYEQYF	TGCGCCAGCAGCTTAACGGGGAACTTCTACGAGCAGTACTTC